This TCR beta chain derives from a study of shared T cell receptors in the human thymus. Sequencing used immunoSEQ multiplex PCR; TCRdb keeps in-frame clones, though not all of them. The sample gives hundreds of thousands of clones, roughly 90% of which show up once; around 0.0099% is in the top ten. The length of the CDR3 is 14 residues. With V trimmed by 9 bases and J by 5 bases, 10 bases remained unmatched. Germline V gene lookup returns CDR1 MNHEY and CDR2 SVGAGI. The same data also went into a second study, on human thymus T cells. That study reports: It was from resections taken during corrective heart surgery that the thymus tissue came. In unrelated individuals, thymic repertoires overlapped highly, according to related research.

This clonotype was obtained from a boy younger than two with a congenital heart defect. Specimen: thymocytes. The chain uses TRBV6-5 and TRBJ1-2, with 9 positions matching TRBD1. The CDR3 nucleotides are TGTGCCAGTGGAACCGGGACAGGGAGATATGGCTACACCTTC. It translates to CASGTGTGRYGYTF.